The T cell receptor beta chain described here comes from a study of T cells in Graves' hyperthyroidism and ophthalmopathy. The CDR3 regions of TCR beta were amplified from RNA transcripts. The HTBI set primed first-round TCR CDR3 RT-PCR. TCRdb independently ran MiXCR on the multiplex PCR reads; one entry per CDR3 protein. The data contain hundreds of thousands of distinct CDR3 sequences, 20% to 25% of them singletons. This clonotype came up a few times. V lost 3 bases, J lost 1 base, and 3 bases stayed unmatched. The length of the CDR3 is 15 residues. CDR1 is MNHNS, CDR2 SASEGT, per germline. The sequence was obtained from a man younger than 40 with Graves' ophthalmopathy. The sequenced material came from blood. This chain joins TRBV6-1 and TRBJ2-7; TRBD2 matches at 10 bases. The CDR3 sequence is CASSDGLAASYEQYF. The CDR3 nucleotides read TGTGCCAGCAGTGATGGACTAGCGGCATCCTACGAGCAGTACTTC.